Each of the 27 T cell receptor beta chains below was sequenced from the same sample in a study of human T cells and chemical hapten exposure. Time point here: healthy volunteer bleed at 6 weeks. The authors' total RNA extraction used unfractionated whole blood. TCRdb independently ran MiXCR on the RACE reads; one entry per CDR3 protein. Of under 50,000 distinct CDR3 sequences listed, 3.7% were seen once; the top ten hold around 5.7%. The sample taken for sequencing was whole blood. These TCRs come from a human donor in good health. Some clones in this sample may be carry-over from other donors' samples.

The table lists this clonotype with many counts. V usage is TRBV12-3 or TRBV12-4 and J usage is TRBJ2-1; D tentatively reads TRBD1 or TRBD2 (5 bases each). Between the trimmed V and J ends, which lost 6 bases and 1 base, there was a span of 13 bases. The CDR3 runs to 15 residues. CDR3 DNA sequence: TGTGCCAGCAGACCGGGACCCTCATCCTACAATGAGCAGTTCTTC. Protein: CASRPGPSSYNEQFF.

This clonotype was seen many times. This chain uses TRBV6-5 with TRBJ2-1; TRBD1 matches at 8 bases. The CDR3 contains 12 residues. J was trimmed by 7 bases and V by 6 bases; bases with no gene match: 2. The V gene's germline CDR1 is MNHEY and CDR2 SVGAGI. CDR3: CASSRTGNEQFF. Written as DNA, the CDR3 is TGTGCCAGCAGCAGGACAGGGAATGAGCAGTTCTTC.

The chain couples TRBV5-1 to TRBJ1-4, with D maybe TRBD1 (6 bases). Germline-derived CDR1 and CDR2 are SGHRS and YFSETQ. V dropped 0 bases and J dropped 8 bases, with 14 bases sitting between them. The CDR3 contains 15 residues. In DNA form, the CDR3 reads TGCGCCAGCAGCTTGGAAGCAGGGGTGGGAGAAAAACTGTTTTTT. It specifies CASSLEAGVGEKLFF.

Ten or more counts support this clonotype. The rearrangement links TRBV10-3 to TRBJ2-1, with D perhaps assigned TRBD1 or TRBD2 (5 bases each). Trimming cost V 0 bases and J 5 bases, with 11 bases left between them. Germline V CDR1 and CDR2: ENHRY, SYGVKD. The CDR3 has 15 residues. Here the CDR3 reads CAISESGEPHNEQFF. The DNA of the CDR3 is TGTGCCATCAGTGAGTCGGGGGAGCCACACAATGAGCAGTTCTTC.

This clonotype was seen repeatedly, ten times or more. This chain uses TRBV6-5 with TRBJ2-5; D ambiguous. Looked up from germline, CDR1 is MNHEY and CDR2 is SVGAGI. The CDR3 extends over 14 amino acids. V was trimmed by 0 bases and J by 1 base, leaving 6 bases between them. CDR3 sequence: CASSYSLSQETQYF. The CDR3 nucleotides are TGTGCCAGCAGTTACTCACTATCCCAAGAGACCCAGTACTTC.

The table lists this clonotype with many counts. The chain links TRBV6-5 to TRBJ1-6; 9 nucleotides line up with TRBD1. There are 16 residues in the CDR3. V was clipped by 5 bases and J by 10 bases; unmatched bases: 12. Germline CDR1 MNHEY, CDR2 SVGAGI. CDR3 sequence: CASSPPRTGDGSPLHF. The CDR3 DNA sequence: TGTGCCAGCAGTCCCCCTCGGACAGGGGACGGGTCACCCCTCCACTTT.

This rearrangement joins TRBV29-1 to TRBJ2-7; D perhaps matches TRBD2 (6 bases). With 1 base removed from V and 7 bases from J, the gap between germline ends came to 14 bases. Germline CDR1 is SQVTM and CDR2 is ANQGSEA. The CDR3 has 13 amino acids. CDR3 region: CSVEAVGGGEQYF. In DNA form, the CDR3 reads TGCAGCGTTGAAGCGGTCGGCGGAGGGGAGCAGTACTTC.

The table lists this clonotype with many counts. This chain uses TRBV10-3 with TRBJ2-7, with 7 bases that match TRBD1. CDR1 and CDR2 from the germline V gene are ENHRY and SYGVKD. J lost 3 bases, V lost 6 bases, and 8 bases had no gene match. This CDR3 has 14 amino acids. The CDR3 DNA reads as TGTGCCATCAGCCAACGACAGGGTAACTACGAGCAGTACTTC. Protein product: CAISQRQGNYEQYF.

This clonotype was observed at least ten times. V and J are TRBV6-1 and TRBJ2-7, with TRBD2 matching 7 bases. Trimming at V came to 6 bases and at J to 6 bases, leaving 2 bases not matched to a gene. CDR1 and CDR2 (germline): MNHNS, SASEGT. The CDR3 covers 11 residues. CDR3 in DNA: TGTGCCAGCAGATCTAGCGGCGAGCAGTACTTC. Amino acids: CASRSSGEQYF.

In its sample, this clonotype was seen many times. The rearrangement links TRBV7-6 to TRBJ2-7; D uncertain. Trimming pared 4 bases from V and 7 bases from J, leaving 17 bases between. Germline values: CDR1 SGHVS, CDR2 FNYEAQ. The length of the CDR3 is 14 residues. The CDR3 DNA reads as TGTGCCAGCAGCTCCGTCCCCTCATCGCTGGAGCAGTACTTC. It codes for CASSSVPSSLEQYF.

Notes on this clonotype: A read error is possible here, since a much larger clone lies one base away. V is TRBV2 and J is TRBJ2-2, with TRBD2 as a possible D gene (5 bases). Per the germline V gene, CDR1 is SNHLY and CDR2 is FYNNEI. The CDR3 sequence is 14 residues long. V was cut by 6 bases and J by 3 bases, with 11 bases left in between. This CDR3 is CASRRAMDTGELFF. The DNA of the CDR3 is TGTGCCAGCAGGCGGGCTATGGACACCGGGGAGCTGTTTTTT.

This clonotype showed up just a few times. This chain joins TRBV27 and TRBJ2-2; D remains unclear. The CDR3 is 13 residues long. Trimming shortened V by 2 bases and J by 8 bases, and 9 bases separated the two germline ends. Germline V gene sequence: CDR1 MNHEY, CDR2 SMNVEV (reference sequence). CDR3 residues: CASSLVQAGELFF. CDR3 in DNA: TGTGCCAGCAGTTTAGTGCAGGCTGGGGAGCTGTTTTTT.

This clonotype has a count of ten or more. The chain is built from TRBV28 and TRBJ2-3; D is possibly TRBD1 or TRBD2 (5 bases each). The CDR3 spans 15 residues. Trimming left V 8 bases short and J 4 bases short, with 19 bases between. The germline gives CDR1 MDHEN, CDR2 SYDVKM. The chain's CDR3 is CASAYTGLRADTQYF. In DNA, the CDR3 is TGTGCCAGCGCCTACACAGGTCTGAGGGCAGATACGCAGTATTTT.

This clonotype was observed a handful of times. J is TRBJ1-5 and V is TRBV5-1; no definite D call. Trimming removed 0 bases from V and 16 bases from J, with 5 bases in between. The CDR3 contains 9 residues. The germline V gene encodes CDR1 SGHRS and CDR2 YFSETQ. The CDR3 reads CASSLEGHF. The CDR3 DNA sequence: TGCGCCAGCAGCTTGGAAGGTCATTTT.

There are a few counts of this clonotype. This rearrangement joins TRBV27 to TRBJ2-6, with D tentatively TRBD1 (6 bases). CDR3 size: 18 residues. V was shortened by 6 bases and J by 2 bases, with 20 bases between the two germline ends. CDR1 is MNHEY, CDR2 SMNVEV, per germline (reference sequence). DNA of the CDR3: TGTGCCAGCAGCCCCCCAGGGGTCACCCGACCTGGGGCCAACGTCCTGACTTTC. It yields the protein CASSPPGVTRPGANVLTF.

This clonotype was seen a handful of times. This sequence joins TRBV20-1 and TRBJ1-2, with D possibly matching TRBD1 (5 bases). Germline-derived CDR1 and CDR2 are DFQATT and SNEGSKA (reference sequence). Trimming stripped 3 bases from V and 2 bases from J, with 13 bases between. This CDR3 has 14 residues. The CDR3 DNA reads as TGCAGTGCTAGGTTGCCCAGGGACAACTATGGCTACACCTTC. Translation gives CSARLPRDNYGYTF.

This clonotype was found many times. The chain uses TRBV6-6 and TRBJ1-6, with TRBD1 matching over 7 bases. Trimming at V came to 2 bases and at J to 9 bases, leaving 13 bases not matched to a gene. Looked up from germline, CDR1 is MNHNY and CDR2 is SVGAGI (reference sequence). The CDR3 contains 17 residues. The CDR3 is CASSYASGQNFPSPLHF. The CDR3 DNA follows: TGTGCCAGCAGTTACGCCTCGGGACAGAACTTTCCTTCACCCCTCCACTTT.

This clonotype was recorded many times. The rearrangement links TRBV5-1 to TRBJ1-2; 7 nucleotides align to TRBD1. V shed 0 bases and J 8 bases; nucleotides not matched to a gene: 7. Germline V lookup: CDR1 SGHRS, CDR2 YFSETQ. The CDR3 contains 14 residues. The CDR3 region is CASSLGGGADGYTF. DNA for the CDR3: TGCGCCAGCAGCTTGGGAGGGGGCGCTGACGGCTACACCTTC. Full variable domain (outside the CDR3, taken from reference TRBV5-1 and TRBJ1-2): KAGVTQTPRYLIKTRGQQVTLSCSPISGHRSVSWYQQTPGQGLQFLFEYFSETQRNKGNFPGRFSGRQFSNSRSEMNVSTLELGDSALYLCASSLGGGADGYTFGSGTRLTVV.

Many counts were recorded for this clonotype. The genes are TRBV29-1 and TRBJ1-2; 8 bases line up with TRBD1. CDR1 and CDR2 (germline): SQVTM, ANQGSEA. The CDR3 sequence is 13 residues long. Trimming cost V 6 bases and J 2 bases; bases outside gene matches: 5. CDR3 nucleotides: TGCAGCGTCCCGACAGGGGCAAACTATGGCTACACCTTC. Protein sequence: CSVPTGANYGYTF.

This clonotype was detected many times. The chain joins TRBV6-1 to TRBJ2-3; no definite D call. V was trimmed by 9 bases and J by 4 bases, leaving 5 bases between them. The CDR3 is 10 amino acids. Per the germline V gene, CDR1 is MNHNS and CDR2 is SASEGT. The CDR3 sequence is CASDSDTQYF. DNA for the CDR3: TGTGCCAGTGACTCAGATACGCAGTATTTT.

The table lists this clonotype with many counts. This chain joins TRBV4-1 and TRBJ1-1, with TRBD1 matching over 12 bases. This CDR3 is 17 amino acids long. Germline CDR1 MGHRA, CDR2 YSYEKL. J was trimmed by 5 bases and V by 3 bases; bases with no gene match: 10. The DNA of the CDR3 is TGCGCCAGCAGCCACAATCCGGGACAGGGGGCGCCGACTGAAGCTTTCTTT. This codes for CASSHNPGQGAPTEAFF.

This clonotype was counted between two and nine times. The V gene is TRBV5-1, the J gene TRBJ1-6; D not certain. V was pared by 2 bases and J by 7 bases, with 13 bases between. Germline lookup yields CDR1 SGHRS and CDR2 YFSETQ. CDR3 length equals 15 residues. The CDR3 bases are TGCGCCAGCAGCTTATCCACCGGGAGGAATTCACCCCTCCACTTT. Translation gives CASSLSTGRNSPLHF.

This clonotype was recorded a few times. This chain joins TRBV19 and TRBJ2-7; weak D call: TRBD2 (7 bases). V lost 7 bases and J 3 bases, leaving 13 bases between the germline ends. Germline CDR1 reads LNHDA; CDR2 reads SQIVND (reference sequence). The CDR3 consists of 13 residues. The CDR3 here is CASNAGADYEQYF. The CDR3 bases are TGTGCCAGTAACGCGGGGGCCGACTACGAGCAGTACTTC.

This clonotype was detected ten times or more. In DNA form, the CDR3 reads TGTGCCAGCAGTTTTACCGGAAGGGCCTACGAGCAGTACTTC. As protein: CASSFTGRAYEQYF. This rearrangement joins TRBV12-3 or TRBV12-4 to TRBJ2-7, with D uncertain. Trimming shortened V by 3 bases and J by 2 bases, and 11 bases separated the two germline ends. CDR3 length: 14 amino acids.

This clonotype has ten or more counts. The DNA for the CDR3 is TGTGCCAGCAGGCGACAGGGCTCTGGGGCCAACGTCCTGACTTTC. Translation: CASRRQGSGANVLTF. The rearrangement links TRBV28 to TRBJ2-6, with TRBD1 identical over 7 bases. This CDR3 has 15 amino acids. The V gene's germline CDR1 is MDHEN and CDR2 SYDVKM. After removal of 6 bases from V and 0 bases from J, the junction contained 2 bases not matched to a gene.

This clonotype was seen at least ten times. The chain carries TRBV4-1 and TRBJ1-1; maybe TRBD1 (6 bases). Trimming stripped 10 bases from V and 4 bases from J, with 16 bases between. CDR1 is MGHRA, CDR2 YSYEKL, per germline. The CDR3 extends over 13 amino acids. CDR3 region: CATRTVGSTEAFF. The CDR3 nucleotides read TGCGCCACCCGGACAGTCGGGAGCACTGAAGCTTTCTTT.

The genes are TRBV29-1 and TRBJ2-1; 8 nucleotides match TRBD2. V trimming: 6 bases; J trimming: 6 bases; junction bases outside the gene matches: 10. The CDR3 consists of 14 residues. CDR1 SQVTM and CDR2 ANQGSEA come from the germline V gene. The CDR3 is CSVSGGAGRNEQFF. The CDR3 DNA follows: TGCAGCGTCTCGGGGGGGGCAGGGCGCAATGAGCAGTTCTTC.